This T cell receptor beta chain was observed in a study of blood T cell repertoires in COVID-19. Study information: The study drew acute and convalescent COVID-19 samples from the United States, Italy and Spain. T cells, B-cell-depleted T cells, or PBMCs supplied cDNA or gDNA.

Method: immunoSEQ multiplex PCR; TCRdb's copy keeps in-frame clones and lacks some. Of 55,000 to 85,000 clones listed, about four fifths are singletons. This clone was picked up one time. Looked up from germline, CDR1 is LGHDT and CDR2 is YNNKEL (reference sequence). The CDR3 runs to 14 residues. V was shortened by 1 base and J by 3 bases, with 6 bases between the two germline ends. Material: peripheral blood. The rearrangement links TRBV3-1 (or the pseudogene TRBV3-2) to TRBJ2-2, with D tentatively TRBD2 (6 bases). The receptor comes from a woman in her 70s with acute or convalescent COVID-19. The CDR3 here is CASSQAGDTGELFF. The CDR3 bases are TGTGCCAGCAGCCAAGCGGGGGACACCGGGGAGCTGTTTTTT.